The clone carrying this T cell receptor (beta chain) was detected only once. Its antigen is unknown. The data belong to a study of cytomegalovirus exposure and HLA in healthy donors. PCR primers comprised 60 Vbeta and 13 Jbeta primers. Per the original methods: In a later analysis, the count reached about 82 million unique TCR beta chains, with 8.5 million to 14 million shared. The data were produced by immunoSEQ multiplex PCR, yet TCRdb's version contains in-frame clones alone and is incomplete. That table furnishes V, J and clone size, whereas the DNA furnished D and trimming. The sample consists of roughly 170,000 clones, roughly 78% of them appearing once. V dropped 0 bases and J dropped 3; count of bases not matched to a gene: 5. The CDR3 has 16 amino acids. Germline V CDR1 and CDR2: MNHEY, SVGAGI. Whole-study results and caveats: Indistinguishability led to the exclusion of some V segments, TRBV6-2 and TRBV6-3 included. Productive rates of about 87% or about 30% were seen for most TCR beta V segments in an earlier analysis.

The sample was PBMCs. The chain combines TRBV6-5 with TRBJ2-1; 7 positions agree with TRBD2. The sequence came from a woman aged 50 to 65 in good health and CMV-seropositive. The CDR3 sequence is CASSYSRAGDYNEQFF. The CDR3 bases are TGTGCCAGCAGTTACTCGAGGGCGGGGGACTACAATGAGCAGTTCTTC.